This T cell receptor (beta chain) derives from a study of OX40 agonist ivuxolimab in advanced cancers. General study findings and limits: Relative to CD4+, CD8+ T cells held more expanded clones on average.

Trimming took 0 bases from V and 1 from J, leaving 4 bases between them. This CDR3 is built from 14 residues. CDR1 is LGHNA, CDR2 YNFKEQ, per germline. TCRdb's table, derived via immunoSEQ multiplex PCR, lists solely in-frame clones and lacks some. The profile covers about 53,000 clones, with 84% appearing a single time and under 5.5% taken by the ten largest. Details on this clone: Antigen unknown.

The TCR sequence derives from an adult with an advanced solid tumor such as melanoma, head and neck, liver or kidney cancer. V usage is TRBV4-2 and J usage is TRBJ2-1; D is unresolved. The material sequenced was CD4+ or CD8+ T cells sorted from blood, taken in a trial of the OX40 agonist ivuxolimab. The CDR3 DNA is TGTGCCAGCAGCCAAGAAGGATCCTACAATGAGCAGTTCTTC. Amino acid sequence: CASSQEGSYNEQFF.